This TCR beta chain was sequenced in a study of cytomegalovirus exposure and HLA in healthy donors. The CDR3 length is 14 residues. With 3 bases removed from V and 7 bases from J, the gap between germline ends came to 13 bases. CDR1 and CDR2 (germline): MNHNS, SASEGT. Note on this clone: No antigen is known for it.

Study outcomes and limitations: Later analysis found that TCR beta chains associated with HLA were more clonally expanded than other, equally common chains.

Both 60 Vbeta primers and 13 Jbeta primers went into the PCR. Clones were sequenced by immunoSEQ multiplex PCR, and TCRdb holds only the in-frame ones, with some missing. Found here are fewer than 110,000 clones, 76% of them singletons; the top ten hold roughly 4%. What was sequenced was PBMCs. V is TRBV6-1 and J is TRBJ2-1, with a tentative D call TRBD1 (7 bases). The sequence came from a man aged 40-49 years in good health and CMV-seronegative. The DNA for the CDR3 is TGTGCCAGCAGTGATGGTCAGGGGGGAAATGAGCAGTTCTTC. Its protein is CASSDGQGGNEQFF.